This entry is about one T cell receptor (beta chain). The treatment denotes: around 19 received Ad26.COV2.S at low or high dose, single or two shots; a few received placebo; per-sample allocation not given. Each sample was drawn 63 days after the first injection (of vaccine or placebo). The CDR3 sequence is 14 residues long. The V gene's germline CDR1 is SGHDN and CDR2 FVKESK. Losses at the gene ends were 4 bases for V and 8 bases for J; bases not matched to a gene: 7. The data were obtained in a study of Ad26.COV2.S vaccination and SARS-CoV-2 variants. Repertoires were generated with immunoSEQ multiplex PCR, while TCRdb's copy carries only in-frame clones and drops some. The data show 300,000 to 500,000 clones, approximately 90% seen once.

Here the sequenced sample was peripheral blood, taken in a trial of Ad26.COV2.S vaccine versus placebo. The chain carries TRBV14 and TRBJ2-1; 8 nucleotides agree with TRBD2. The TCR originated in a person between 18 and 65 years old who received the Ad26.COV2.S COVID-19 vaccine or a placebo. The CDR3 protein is CASSLTGGADEQFF. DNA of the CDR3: TGTGCCAGCAGCCTCACCGGGGGGGCGGATGAGCAGTTCTTC.